This T cell receptor beta chain was documented in a study of regulatory T cells in long-lasting Graves disease. Noted time point: newly diagnosed GD, antithyroid drugs for less than 3 months. The TCR library used RNA extracted from PBMCs. EDTA tubes held roughly 9 milliliters of peripheral blood from each patient. Study-wide points: Limited sample numbers may have lowered accuracy.

Sequencing libraries for TCR beta were prepared with iRepertoire HTBI primers and Arm-PCR of CDR3 regions. TCRdb re-derived calls from the multiplex PCR reads in MiXCR, one entry per CDR3 protein. Of approximately 560,000 distinct CDR3 sequences listed, about 16% are singletons. This clonotype showed up many times. Its antigen is unidentified. CDR3 size: 16 residues. With 4 bases clipped from V and 5 bases from J, the junction kept 3 bases outside the gene matches. The sample was also reused in another study, on T cells in Graves' hyperthyroidism and ophthalmopathy. This second report adds: Any patient presenting with uncontrolled infection, other autoimmune disease, pregnancy or lactation was left out. A set of HTBI primers served as the primers for a first-round RT-PCR of the TCR CDR3.

The chain joins TRBV12-3 or TRBV12-4 to TRBJ2-1; 15 bases line up with TRBD2. This clonotype was sampled from a man younger than 35 with Graves disease. Sequences were derived from peripheral blood mononuclear cells (PBMCs), sampled at new diagnosis, from a patient treated with antithyroid drugs. In DNA form, the CDR3 reads TGTGCCAGCAGTTGGACTAGCGGGAGGGCTAACAATGAGCAGTTCTTC. This codes for CASSWTSGRANNEQFF.